The 11 T cell receptor beta chains presented below share a single source sample, sequenced in a study of response to subunit inactivated influenza vaccine. In TCRdb, the RT-PCR reads were re-called with MiXCR into one record per CDR3 protein. The sample comprises some 550,000 distinct CDR3 sequences, 20% to 25% of which are singletons, and approximately 2.9% rests with the top ten. The data also belong to a second study, concerning T cells expressing NK-cell markers. According to that study: With UMIs, 5'RACE template switching was used to make TCR beta cDNA.

Sequenced material: CD4+ T cells sorted from PBMCs, taken 11 to 12 days after vaccination. Every receptor here comes from a middle-aged man who received an inactivated influenza vaccine.

This clonotype occurred a few times. The V and J genes are TRBV14 and TRBJ2-1; the D call may be TRBD1 or TRBD2 (5 bases each). The CDR3 consists of 16 residues. The germline V gene encodes CDR1 SGHDN and CDR2 FVKESK. Trimming took off 1 base at V and 3 bases at J, with 13 bases between the two ends. The CDR3 bases are TGTGCCAGCAGCCAAGGGTCGGGGCCCCTCTACAATGAGCAGTTCTTC. Its protein product is CASSQGSGPLYNEQFF.

Comments on this clonotype: A much larger clone lies one base from this, so it may be a read error. V usage is TRBV29-1 and J usage is TRBJ2-3; 13 bases line up with TRBD2. Per germline, CDR1 SQVTM and CDR2 ANQGSEA. There are 14 residues in the CDR3. V lost 2 bases, J lost 6 bases, and 2 bases stayed unmatched. As DNA, the CDR3 is TGCAGCGTTGAAATGACTAGCGGGAGGGATACGCAGTATTTT. Translating gives CSVEMTSGRDTQYF.

This clonotype was observed a handful of times. The chain couples TRBV27 to TRBJ2-7; D call uncertain. CDR3 length equals 17 residues. Germline V gives CDR1 MNHEY, CDR2 SMNVEV (reference sequence). The V end lost 2 bases, the J end lost 5 bases, and 22 bases lay between the germline ends. The chain's CDR3 is CASSLIPRALTPNEQYF. CDR3 coding DNA: TGTGCCAGCAGTTTAATTCCCCGGGCCCTCACGCCCAACGAGCAGTACTTC.

The chain employs TRBV21-1 and TRBJ1-2. TRBV21-1 is designated a pseudogene. There are 15 residues in the CDR3. The CDR3 nucleotides read TGTGCCAGCAGCATTGTCTCTCGGGGAAACTATGGCTACACCTTC. It specifies CASSIVSRGNYGYTF.

The gene calls are TRBV28 and TRBJ2-3; the match to TRBD1 covers 9 bases. Germline V lookup: CDR1 MDHEN, CDR2 SYDVKM. V lost 7 bases to trimming and J lost 2 bases; unmatched junction nucleotides: 4. The CDR3 is 14 residues long. CDR3: CASNGDRVTDTQYF. CDR3 DNA: TGTGCCAGCAACGGGGACAGGGTCACAGATACGCAGTATTTT.

This clonotype was seen many times. The V and J genes are TRBV11-2 and TRBJ2-7; possibly TRBD2 for D (6 bases). The germline gives CDR1 SGHAT, CDR2 FQNNGV. V was trimmed by 2 bases and J by 0 bases, leaving 14 bases between them. The CDR3 is made up of 16 amino acids. The CDR3 DNA reads TGTGCCAGCAGCTTAAGGGGACTCCTCCTCTCCTACGAGCAGTACTTC. Its protein is CASSLRGLLLSYEQYF.

The chain carries TRBV7-8 and TRBJ2-7; possible D gene TRBD2, 6 bases. This CDR3 region has 12 residues. Between the trimmed V and J ends, which lost 7 bases and 6 bases, there was a span of 13 bases. Looked up from germline, CDR1 is SGHVS and CDR2 is FQNEAQ. The CDR3 bases are TGTGCCAGCACCCGGGAGTCTGGCGAGCAGTACTTC. This sequence encodes CASTRESGEQYF.

Only a few counts were recorded for this clonotype. This chain joins TRBV12-3 or TRBV12-4 and TRBJ2-5; 7 bases are a match to TRBD1. This CDR3 is built from 14 residues. Unmatched junction bases numbered 2, after V lost 3 bases and J lost 1 base. For the CDR3, the DNA is TGTGCCAGCAGTTTTGGGGACAGCCAAGAGACCCAGTACTTC. This encodes CASSFGDSQETQYF.

This clonotype was seen a handful of times. The chain is built from TRBV7-2 and TRBJ2-1, with 7 bases matching TRBD2. Germline V gene lookup returns CDR1 SGHTA and CDR2 FQGNSA. The length of the CDR3 is 14 residues. V lost 0 bases to trimming and J lost 8 bases; unmatched junction nucleotides: 4. The DNA of the CDR3 is TGTGCCAGCAGCTTAGCGGGAGGGATCGATGAGCAGTTCTTC. As protein: CASSLAGGIDEQFF.

V and J are TRBV10-3 and TRBJ2-3; 9 bases match TRBD1. This CDR3 spans 19 amino acids. The germline V gene encodes CDR1 ENHRY and CDR2 SYGVKD. Trimming cost V 3 bases and J 4 bases; bases outside gene matches: 17. CDR3 coding DNA: TGTGCCATCAGTGAAAAAAGTGGGCTGATTACAGGGGGCGCAGATACGCAGTATTTT. This encodes CAISEKSGLITGGADTQYF.

The chain recombines TRBV28 with TRBJ2-3; D gene unclear. Germline V gives CDR1 MDHEN, CDR2 SYDVKM. Trimming cost V 3 bases and J 6 bases, with 16 bases left between them. The CDR3 is made up of 15 amino acids. For the CDR3, the DNA is TGTGCCAGCAGTTTGAAGGACCCCTGGACGGATACGCAGTATTTT. Translating it yields CASSLKDPWTDTQYF.